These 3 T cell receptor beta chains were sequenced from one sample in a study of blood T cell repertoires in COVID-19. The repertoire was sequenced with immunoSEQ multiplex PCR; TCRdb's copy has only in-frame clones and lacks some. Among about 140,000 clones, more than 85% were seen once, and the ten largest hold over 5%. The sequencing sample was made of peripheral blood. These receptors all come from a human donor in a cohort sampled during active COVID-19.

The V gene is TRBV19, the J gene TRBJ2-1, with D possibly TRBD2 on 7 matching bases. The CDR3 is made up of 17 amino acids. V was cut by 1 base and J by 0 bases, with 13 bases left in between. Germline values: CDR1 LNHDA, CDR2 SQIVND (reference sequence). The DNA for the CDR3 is TGTGCCAGTAGTATAGTGGGGGGGCTCAGCTCCTACAATGAGCAGTTCTTC. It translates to CASSIVGGLSSYNEQFF.

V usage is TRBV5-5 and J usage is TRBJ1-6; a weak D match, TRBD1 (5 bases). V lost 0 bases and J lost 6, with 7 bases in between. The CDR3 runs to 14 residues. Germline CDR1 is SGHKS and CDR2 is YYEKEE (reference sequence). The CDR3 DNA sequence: TGTGCCAGCAGCTTGGACAGGTCTAATTCACCCCTCCACTTT. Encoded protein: CASSLDRSNSPLHF.

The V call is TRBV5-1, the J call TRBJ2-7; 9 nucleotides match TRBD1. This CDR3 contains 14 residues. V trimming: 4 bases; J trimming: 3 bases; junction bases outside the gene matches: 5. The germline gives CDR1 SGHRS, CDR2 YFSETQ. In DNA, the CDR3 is TGCGCCAGCAGCAGACAGGGGGAAGTCTACGAGCAGTACTTC. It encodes CASSRQGEVYEQYF.